A selection of T cell receptor beta chains follows, all from one sample in a study of cytomegalovirus exposure and HLA in healthy donors. Using immunoSEQ multiplex PCR, the repertoire was profiled, and TCRdb retains in-frame clones only, with some absent. The table includes under 250,000 clones, 82% detected once. Source material: PBMCs. Receptors were obtained from a man aged 35-49 years in good health and CMV-seropositive. The CDR3 runs from the conserved cysteine through the conserved F or W. D genes are given only for firm matches. Size values are once, few and many counts, or a class for expanded clones, and some rows have none.

CDR3 DNA | CDR3 protein | J gene | D gene | V gene | clone size
TGTGCCAGCAGCTTGGACAGCTACTATGGCTACACCTTC | CASSLDSYYGYTF | TRBJ1-2 | NA | TRBV5-6 | few
TGTGCCAGCTCACTAGGACAGATGAACACTGAAGCTTTCTTT | CASSLGQMNTEAFF | TRBJ1-1 | NA | TRBV18 | once
TGCGCCAGCAGCTTCCGAATGACAGGGGATGCTGAAGCTTTCTTT | CASSFRMTGDAEAFF | TRBJ1-1 | TRBD1 | TRBV5-1 | NA
TGCGCCAGCAGCGATGGCGGCCTGGGGCATGGCTACACCTTC | CASSDGGLGHGYTF | TRBJ1-2 | NA | TRBV5-1 | NA
TGTGCCAGCAGTGTCGACACCCCCAATGAGCAGTTCTTC | CASSVDTPNEQFF | TRBJ2-1 | NA | TRBV6-1 | NA
TGTGCCAGCAGCGTAGGAGGGTTTGGCTACACCTTC | CASSVGGFGYTF | TRBJ1-2 | NA | TRBV9 | NA
TGTGCCAGCAGTGTATCCGTGGGGCAAGGCTACACCTTC | CASSVSVGQGYTF | TRBJ1-2 | NA | TRBV27 | NA
TGTGCCAGCAGTGAAGGGGAGCAGAAAAGAGAGACCCAGTACTTC | CASSEGEQKRETQYF | TRBJ2-5 | NA | TRBV6-1 | NA
TGTGCCAGCAGCTTGTATAACGGACAGACTAACACTGAAGCTTTCTTT | CASSLYNGQTNTEAFF | TRBJ1-1 | NA | TRBV5-5 | NA
TGTGCCAGCAGCGTAGGACAGGACATGCCCCAGCATTTT | CASSVGQDMPQHF | TRBJ1-5 | NA | TRBV9 | few
TGCGCCAGCAGCTCCTCGTCGTCGGGGACTGAAGCTTTCTTT | CASSSSSSGTEAFF | TRBJ1-1 | NA | TRBV5-1 | NA
TGTGCCAGCAGCCAGGGAGCCACTGAAGCTTTCTTT | CASSQGATEAFF | TRBJ1-1 | NA | TRBV4-2 | few
TGCGCCAGCAGCCAAGTAGCAGCCCCTAGCTCCTACGAGCAGTACTTC | CASSQVAAPSSYEQYF | TRBJ2-7 | NA | TRBV4-1 | NA
TGTGCCAGCGTTGCGGGTGCTTCGGGCAATCAGCCCCAGCATTTT | CASVAGASGNQPQHF | TRBJ1-5 | NA | TRBV2 | NA
TGTGCCAGCAGCTTATTTACAGGAACGAGCTCTGGAAACACCATATATTTT | CASSLFTGTSSGNTIYF | TRBJ1-3 | NA | TRBV5-4 | few
TGCGCCAGCAGTAACATCGAGGGGGCTGCGCGTCGGTTCTTC | CASSNIEGAARRFF | TRBJ2-1 | TRBD1 | TRBV10-2 | NA
TGTGCCAGCAGTGAGGAATACGCGGGAGTGGGTGAGCAGTTCTTC | CASSEEYAGVGEQFF | TRBJ2-1 | TRBD2 | TRBV2 | NA
TGTGCCAGCAGTTCGGAGGGACCGCGCAATCAGCCCCAGCATTTT | CASSSEGPRNQPQHF | TRBJ1-5 | NA | TRBV7-9 | NA
TGTGCCTGGAGTACCGGGACAGGGGCTCGCCAGCCCCAGCATTTT | CAWSTGTGARQPQHF | TRBJ1-5 | TRBD1 | TRBV30 | NA
TGTGCCAGCAACGAGCGGGAGTCCCTCGGTACGCAGTATTTT | CASNERESLGTQYF | TRBJ2-3 | TRBD2 | TRBV6-1 | NA
TGTGCCAGCAAGGGGGATCTGGAGACCCAGTACTTC | CASKGDLETQYF | TRBJ2-5 | NA | TRBV2 | NA
TGTGCCAGCAGCTTGTCGGCTAGCGGGAATGTACTCTACGAGCAGTACTTC | CASSLSASGNVLYEQYF | TRBJ2-7 | TRBD2 | TRBV5-6 | NA
TGTGCCAGTAGTTTCCCAGGGATCACTGAAGCTTTCTTT | CASSFPGITEAFF | TRBJ1-1 | NA | TRBV19 | NA
TGTGCCAGCAGTCTCGGACGGGAGGAGACCCAGTACTTC | CASSLGREETQYF | TRBJ2-5 | NA | TRBV28 | NA
TGTGCCAGCAGCCCCTCAGGGACAGGGAACTATGGCTACACCTTC | CASSPSGTGNYGYTF | TRBJ1-2 | TRBD1 | TRBV9 | NA
TGTGCCAGCAGCGCCGGGACAGGGTCCTACGAGCAGTACTTC | CASSAGTGSYEQYF | TRBJ2-7 | TRBD1 | TRBV14 | once
TGTGCCTGGAGTCCCGGACAGGGGGGGGAGACCCAGTACTTC | CAWSPGQGGETQYF | TRBJ2-5 | TRBD1 | TRBV30 | NA
TGTGCCACCAGCAGAGACGGGGGCTCCTACGAGCAGTACTTC | CATSRDGGSYEQYF | TRBJ2-7 | NA | TRBV15 | once
TGTGCCTGGACCTCAGGGGCAGGGTCACCCCTCCACTTT | CAWTSGAGSPLHF | TRBJ1-6 | NA | TRBV30 | NA
TGTGCCAGCAGCAAACTAGGATGGAGCGGAGGCCGGAATGAGCAGTTCTTC | CASSKLGWSGGRNEQFF | TRBJ2-1 | NA | TRBV5-6 | NA
TGCGCCAGCAGCCAGTCGCCGGGACAGAACACCGGGGAGCTGTTTTTT | CASSQSPGQNTGELFF | TRBJ2-2 | NA | TRBV4-1 | NA
TGCAGCGTTTCAGGCCCAGGGTCCTACAATGAGCAGTTCTTC | CSVSGPGSYNEQFF | TRBJ2-1 | NA | TRBV29-1 | NA
TGTGCCAGCAGCTTCGTGAGGGGGGGAACCGGGGAGCTGTTTTTT | CASSFVRGGTGELFF | TRBJ2-2 | NA | TRBV11-3 | NA
TGTGCCAGCAGCCAATTGCCCTCGGACCAAGAGACCCAGTACTTC | CASSQLPSDQETQYF | TRBJ2-5 | NA | TRBV16 | few
TGTGCCAGCAGTGCCGGTGACAGTCTCTATCAGCCCCAGCATTTT | CASSAGDSLYQPQHF | TRBJ1-5 | NA | TRBV6-1 | NA
TGCGCCAGCAGCCAGGGGAGAGGAGATACGCAGTATTTT | CASSQGRGDTQYF | TRBJ2-3 | NA | TRBV4-1 | NA
TGTGCCACCCTAGCGGGAGTATCGGATACGCAGTATTTT | CATLAGVSDTQYF | TRBJ2-3 | TRBD2 | TRBV6-5 | NA
TGTGCCAGTAGTATGGTCGGCGGAACAACAGAGACCCAGTACTTC | CASSMVGGTTETQYF | TRBJ2-5 | NA | TRBV19 | NA
TGTGCCAGCAGCCCGGGACACCATGGCTACACCTTC | CASSPGHHGYTF | TRBJ1-2 | NA | TRBV6-5 | NA
TGTGCCAGCAGTTTTCGGGCAGGGGGCAAGGATGGCTACACCTTC | CASSFRAGGKDGYTF | TRBJ1-2 | TRBD1 | TRBV27 | once
TGTGCCAGCAGCGCAAGACAGGGGGATGGCTACACCTTC | CASSARQGDGYTF | TRBJ1-2 | TRBD1 | TRBV9 | NA
TGTGCCAGCAGCCCAGGATTCGCAAGCGGGAGGTCCTACAATGAGCAGTTCTTC | CASSPGFASGRSYNEQFF | TRBJ2-1 | TRBD2 | TRBV9 | NA
TGTGCCAGCAGCTTAGCCGGGACAGGGGAGGGCTACGAGCAGTACTTC | CASSLAGTGEGYEQYF | TRBJ2-7 | TRBD1 | TRBV13 | NA
TGTGCCAGCAGTGACTCCTCATGGGCTTATGGCTACACCTTC | CASSDSSWAYGYTF | TRBJ1-2 | NA | TRBV25-1 | few
TGTGCCAGCAGTCAAGCACTAGCGGGAGTGACCGGGGAGCTGTTTTTT | CASSQALAGVTGELFF | TRBJ2-2 | TRBD2 | TRBV28 | NA
TGTGCCAGCAGCCCCGGACTCATGAACACTGAAGCTTTCTTT | CASSPGLMNTEAFF | TRBJ1-1 | NA | TRBV11-2 | NA
TGTGCCAGCAGTTTATCCCGGAAGGGACAGGGCGGCAATGAGCAGTTCTTC | CASSLSRKGQGGNEQFF | TRBJ2-1 | TRBD1 | TRBV27 | few
TGTGCCAGCAGTGATGGAGGCGAATTGGACGAGCAGTACTTC | CASSDGGELDEQYF | TRBJ2-7 | NA | TRBV6-1 | NA
TGTGCCAGCAGCCAGGGAGGATACACTGAAGCTTTCTTT | CASSQGGYTEAFF | TRBJ1-1 | NA | TRBV7-9 | NA
TGTGCCAGCAGTAGGCAAACAGGGAGACTCACTGAAGCTTTCTTT | CASSRQTGRLTEAFF | TRBJ1-1 | NA | TRBV6-1 | NA
TGTGCCAGCAGTATGTCCGGGAGCTCCTACAATGAGCAGTTCTTC | CASSMSGSSYNEQFF | TRBJ2-1 | NA | TRBV25-1 | NA
TGTGCCAGCATGGGGGGGAGGGGCACTGAAGCTTTCTTT | CASMGGRGTEAFF | TRBJ1-1 | NA | TRBV9 | NA